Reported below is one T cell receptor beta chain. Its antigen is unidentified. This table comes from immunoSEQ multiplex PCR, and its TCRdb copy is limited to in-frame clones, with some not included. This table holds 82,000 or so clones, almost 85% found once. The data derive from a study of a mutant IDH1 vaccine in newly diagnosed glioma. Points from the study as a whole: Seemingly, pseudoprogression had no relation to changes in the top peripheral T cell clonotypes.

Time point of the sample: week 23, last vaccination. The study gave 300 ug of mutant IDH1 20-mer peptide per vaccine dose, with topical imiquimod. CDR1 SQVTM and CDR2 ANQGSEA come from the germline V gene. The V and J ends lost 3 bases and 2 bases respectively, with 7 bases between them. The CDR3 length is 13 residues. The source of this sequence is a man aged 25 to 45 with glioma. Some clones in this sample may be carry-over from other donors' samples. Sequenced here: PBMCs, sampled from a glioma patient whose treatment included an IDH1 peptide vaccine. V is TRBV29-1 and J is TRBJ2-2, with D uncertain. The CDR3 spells CSVDPTNTGELFF. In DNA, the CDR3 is TGCAGCGTTGATCCGACAAACACCGGGGAGCTGTTTTTT.